Described below is a single T cell receptor (beta chain) sequence and its context. No antigen is known for it. These data belong to a study of PD-1 blockade in mismatch repair-deficient tumors. Study-wide results and limits: Rapid post-treatment expansion, then contraction, generally preceding radiologic response, marked tumor-resident clones.

The length of the CDR3 is 14 residues. V lost 4 bases and J lost 5, with 13 bases in between. The germline gives CDR1 SGHRS, CDR2 YFSETQ. Produced via immunoSEQ multiplex PCR; TCRdb's table is partial and in-frame only. The sample has more than 40,000 clones, 81% seen once. The V gene is TRBV5-1, the J gene TRBJ2-1, with a possible D match to TRBD1 (6 bases). This TCR was recovered from an adult with mismatch repair-deficient cancer. The sample in question was peripheral blood, obtained about 4.5 months after starting pembrolizumab. The DNA of the CDR3 is TGCGCCAGCAGCGAAGGGGGTATCAACAATGAGCAGTTCTTC. Amino acid sequence: CASSEGGINNEQFF.